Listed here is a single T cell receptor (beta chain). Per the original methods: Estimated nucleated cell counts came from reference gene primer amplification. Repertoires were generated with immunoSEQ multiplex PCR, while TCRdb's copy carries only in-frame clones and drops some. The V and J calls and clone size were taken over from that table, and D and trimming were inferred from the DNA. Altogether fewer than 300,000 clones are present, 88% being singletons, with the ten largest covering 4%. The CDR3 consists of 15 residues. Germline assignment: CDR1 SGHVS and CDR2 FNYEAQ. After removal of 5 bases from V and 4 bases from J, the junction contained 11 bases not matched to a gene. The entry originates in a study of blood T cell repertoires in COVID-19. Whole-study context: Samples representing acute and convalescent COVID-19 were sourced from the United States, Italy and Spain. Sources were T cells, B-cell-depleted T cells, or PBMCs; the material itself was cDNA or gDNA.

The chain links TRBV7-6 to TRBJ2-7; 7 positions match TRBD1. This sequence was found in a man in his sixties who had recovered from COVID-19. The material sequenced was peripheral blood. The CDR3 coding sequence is TGTGCCAGCAGCCCCAGGACAGGAGACCTTTACGAGCAGTACTTC. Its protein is CASSPRTGDLYEQYF.